The 3 T cell receptor beta chains given below trace back to one sample, sequenced in a study of PD-L1 blockade in urothelial cancer. TCRdb keeps only in-frame clones here, not all; method: immunoSEQ multiplex PCR. Of roughly 30,000 clones in the sample, 85% to 90% are singletons; the top ten hold approximately 1.8%. The source was PBMCs, collected around atezolizumab (anti-PD-L1) treatment. The source is a man aged 45-65 years with urothelial cancer.

J is TRBJ2-5 and V is TRBV19, with D perhaps matching TRBD1 (6 bases). This CDR3 spans 13 amino acids. With 5 bases removed from V and 2 bases from J, the gap between germline ends came to 9 bases. CDR1 and CDR2 from the germline V gene are LNHDA and SQIVND (reference sequence). In DNA form, the CDR3 reads TGTGCCAGTAGTCGGACAGATCAAGAGACCCAGTACTTC. It encodes CASSRTDQETQYF.

The chain employs TRBV9 and TRBJ2-4; TRBD1 agrees at 7 bases. Germline loops: CDR1 SGDLS, CDR2 YYNGEE. Unmatched junction bases numbered 3, after V lost 0 bases and J lost 6 bases. CDR3 size: 14 residues. CDR3 nucleotide sequence: TGTGCCAGCAGCGTAGATGACAGGGTAAACATTCAGTACTTC. This encodes CASSVDDRVNIQYF.

The chain has TRBV6-5 and TRBJ2-7; D is unresolved. The CDR3 runs 13 residues. CDR1 is MNHEY and CDR2 is SVGAGI in the germline V gene. The ends were cut back, 0 bases at V and 4 bases at J, with 7 bases in the middle. Here the CDR3 reads CASSYSVAYEQYF. The CDR3 nucleotides read TGTGCCAGCAGTTACTCCGTAGCTTACGAGCAGTACTTC.